What follows is one TCR beta chain and its context. In TCRdb, the 5' RACE reads were re-called with MiXCR into one record per CDR3 protein. Among hundreds of thousands of distinct CDR3 sequences listed, approximately 13% were seen once. The entry originates in a study of T cells after yellow fever vaccination. Study-wide background: Some fractions had low cell numbers, and these were prepared with SMART-Seq v4 Ultra Low Input.

Germline CDR1 and CDR2: ENHRY and SYGVKD. V lost 5 bases and J lost 1, with 8 bases in between. CDR3 size: 13 residues. This chain joins TRBV10-3 and TRBJ1-1, with TRBD1 as a possible D gene (5 bases). Specimen: PBMCs, collected on the day of the yellow fever booster vaccination. The clonotype comes from a man aged 25 to 45 who received the YFV17D yellow fever vaccine. The CDR3 DNA follows: TGTGCCATCAGTAAGACAGAGAACACTGAAGCTTTCTTT. It codes for CAISKTENTEAFF.